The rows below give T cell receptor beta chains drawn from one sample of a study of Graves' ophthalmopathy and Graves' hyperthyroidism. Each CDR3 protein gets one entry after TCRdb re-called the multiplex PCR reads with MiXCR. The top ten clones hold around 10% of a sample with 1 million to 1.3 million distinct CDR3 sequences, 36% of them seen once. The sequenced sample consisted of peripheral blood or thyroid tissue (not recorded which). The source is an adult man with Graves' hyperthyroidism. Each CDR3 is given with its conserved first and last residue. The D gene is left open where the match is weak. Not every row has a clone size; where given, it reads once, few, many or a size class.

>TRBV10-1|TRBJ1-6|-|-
TGCGCCAGCAGTGTAAAGGATCGGTACAATTCACCCCTCCACTTT
CASSVKDRYNSPLHF
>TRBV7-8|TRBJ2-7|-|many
TGTGCCAGCAGCTACGATGGGGAGCTGGCCTACGAGCAGTACTTC
CASSYDGELAYEQYF
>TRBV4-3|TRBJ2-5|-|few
TGCGCCACCTCGGGCTCCTCCGGGGAGACCCAGTACTTC
CATSGSSGETQYF
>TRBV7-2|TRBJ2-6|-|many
TGTGCCAGCAGCTCCCGCTCTGGGGCCAACGTCCTGACTTTC
CASSSRSGANVLTF
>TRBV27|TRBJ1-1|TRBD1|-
TGTGCCAGCAGTTACGGACAGGATGGGGAAGCTTTCTTT
CASSYGQDGEAFF
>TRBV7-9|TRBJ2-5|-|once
TGCGCCAGCAGGGACCCACACCGGGAGACCCAGTACTTC
CASRDPHRETQYF
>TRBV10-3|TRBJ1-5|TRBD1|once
TGTGCCATCAGGACAGGGCTTAGCAATCAGCCCCAGCATTTT
CAIRTGLSNQPQHF
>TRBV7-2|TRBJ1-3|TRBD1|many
TGTGCCAGCAGCCGACTAGGGACAGCTGGAAACACCATATATTTT
CASSRLGTAGNTIYF
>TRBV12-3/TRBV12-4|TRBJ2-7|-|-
TGTGCCAGCAGTCCTCCACTAGGGAGCTCCTACGAGCAGTACTTC
CASSPPLGSSYEQYF
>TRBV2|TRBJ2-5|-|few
TGTGCCAGCAGTGAAGTCCGGGGTATTGGGCTGGAGACCCAGTACTTC
CASSEVRGIGLETQYF
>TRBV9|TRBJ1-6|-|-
TGTGCCAGCAGCGTAGGGGGGGTGGATTCACCCCTCCACTTT
CASSVGGVDSPLHF
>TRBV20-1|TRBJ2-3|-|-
TGCAGTGCTGAGAAAGGGGCCCCAGATACGCAGTATTTT
CSAEKGAPDTQYF
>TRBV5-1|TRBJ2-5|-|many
TGCGCCAGCAGCTTGGACGGCAGCGACGCGACCCTGGTGACCCAGTACTTC
CASSLDGSDATLVTQYF